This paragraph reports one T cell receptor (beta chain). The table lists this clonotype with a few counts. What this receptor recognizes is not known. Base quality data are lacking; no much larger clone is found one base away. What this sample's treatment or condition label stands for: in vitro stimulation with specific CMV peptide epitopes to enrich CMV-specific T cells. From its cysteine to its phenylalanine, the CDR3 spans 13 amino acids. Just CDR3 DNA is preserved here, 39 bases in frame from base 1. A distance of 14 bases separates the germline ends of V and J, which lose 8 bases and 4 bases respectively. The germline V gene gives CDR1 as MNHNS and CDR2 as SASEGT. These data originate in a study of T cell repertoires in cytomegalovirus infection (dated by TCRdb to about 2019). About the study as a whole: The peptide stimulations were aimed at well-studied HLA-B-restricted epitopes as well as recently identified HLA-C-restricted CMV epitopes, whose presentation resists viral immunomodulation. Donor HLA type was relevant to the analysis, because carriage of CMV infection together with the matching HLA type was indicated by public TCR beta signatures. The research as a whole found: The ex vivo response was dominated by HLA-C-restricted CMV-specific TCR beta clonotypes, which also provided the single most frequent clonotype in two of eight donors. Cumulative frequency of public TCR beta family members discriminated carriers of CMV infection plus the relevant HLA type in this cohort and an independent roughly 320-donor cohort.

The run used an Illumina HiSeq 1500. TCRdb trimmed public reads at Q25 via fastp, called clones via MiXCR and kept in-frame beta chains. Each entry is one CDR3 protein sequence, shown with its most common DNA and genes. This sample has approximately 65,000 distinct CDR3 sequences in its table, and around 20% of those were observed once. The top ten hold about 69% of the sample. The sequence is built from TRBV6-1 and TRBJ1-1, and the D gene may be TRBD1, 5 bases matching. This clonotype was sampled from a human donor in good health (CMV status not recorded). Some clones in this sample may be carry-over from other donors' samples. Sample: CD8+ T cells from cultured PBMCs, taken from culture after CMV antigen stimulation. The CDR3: CASPEGTFTEAFF. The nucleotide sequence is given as TGTGCCAGCCCAGAAGGGACCTTCACTGAAGCTTTCTTT.